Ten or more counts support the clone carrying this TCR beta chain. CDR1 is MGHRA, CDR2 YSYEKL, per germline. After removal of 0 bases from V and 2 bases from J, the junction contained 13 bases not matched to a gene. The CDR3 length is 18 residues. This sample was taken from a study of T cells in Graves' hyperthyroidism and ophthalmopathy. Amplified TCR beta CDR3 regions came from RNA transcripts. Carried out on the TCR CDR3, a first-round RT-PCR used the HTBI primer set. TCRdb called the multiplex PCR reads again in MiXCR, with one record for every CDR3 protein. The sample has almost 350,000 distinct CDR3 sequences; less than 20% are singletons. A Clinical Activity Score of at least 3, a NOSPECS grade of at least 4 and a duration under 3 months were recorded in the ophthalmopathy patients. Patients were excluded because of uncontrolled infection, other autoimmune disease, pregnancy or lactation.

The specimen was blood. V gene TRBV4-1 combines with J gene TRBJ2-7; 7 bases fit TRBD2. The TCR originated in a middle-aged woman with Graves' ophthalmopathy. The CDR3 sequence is CASSQEDWGGSRPYEQYF. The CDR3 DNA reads TGCGCCAGCAGCCAAGAAGACTGGGGAGGGAGTCGCCCCTACGAGCAGTACTTC.